The clone carrying this T cell receptor (beta chain) was seen at least ten times. The antigen is not known. It was by 5'RACE with 10-nucleotide random UMIs that the cDNA was made. From 15-18 subjects, each sequencing run yielded over 190 million TCR-beta sequences. Via MiXCR, TCRdb re-called the 5' RACE reads, giving one row per CDR3 protein. The sample has approximately 44,000 distinct CDR3 sequences; about 14% are singletons. This record comes from a study of neurological immune-mediated disorders. The study's findings and limits: The study found no CDR3 amino acid sequences shared by expanded clones across subjects, suggesting private repertoires in all groups. Whereas HTLV-1-associated myelopathy showed the most TCR clonal expansion, multiple sclerosis showed the least, with levels below those of healthy controls.

V was shortened by 5 bases and J by 9 bases, with 21 bases between the two germline ends. Germline assignment: CDR1 SGHDT and CDR2 YYEEEE. The CDR3 contains 16 residues. The rearrangement links TRBV5-6 to TRBJ1-6; D might be TRBD1 (6 bases). This TCR was recovered from a woman aged 55-75 years with HTLV-1-associated myelopathy (HAM/TSP). Sequencing was carried out using CD4+ T cells from blood. CDR3 residues: CASSLIGQLLGSPLHF. Written as DNA, the CDR3 is TGTGCCAGCAGTCTAATAGGACAGCTCCTTGGTTCACCCCTCCACTTT. Drawing the rest from reference TRBV5-6 and TRBJ1-6, the complete variable domain is DAGVTQSPTHLIKTRGQQVTLRCSPKSGHDTVSWYQQALGQGPQFIFQYYEEEERQRGNFPDRFSGHQFPNYSSELNVNALLLGDSALYLCASSLIGQLLGSPLHFGNGTRLTVT.